This T cell receptor (beta chain) appears in the sequencing data of a study of blood T cell repertoires in COVID-19. Study at large: The study drew acute and convalescent COVID-19 samples from the United States, Italy and Spain. Nucleic acid was either cDNA or gDNA, and it came from T cells, B-cell-depleted T cells, or PBMCs.

CDR1 and CDR2 from the germline V gene are GTSNPN and SVGIG (reference sequence). V gave up 2 bases and J gave up 0 bases; unmatched junction bases: 5. There are 17 residues in the CDR3. Using immunoSEQ multiplex PCR, the repertoire was profiled, and TCRdb retains in-frame clones only, with some absent. The sample contains approximately 260,000 clones, around 88% of which appear only once. V and J are TRBV30 and TRBJ2-1; 12 bases line up with TRBD2. This receptor was obtained from a woman aged 40 to 55 with acute COVID-19. Sample: PBMCs or T cells enriched from blood (not recorded which). In nucleotides, the CDR3 is TGTGCCTGGAGTTCGGGACTAGCGGGCACCTCCTACAATGAGCAGTTCTTC. Its protein is CAWSSGLAGTSYNEQFF.